A selection of T cell receptor beta chains follows, all from one sample in a study of T-cell reconstitution after alpha-beta-depleted transplantation in children. In TCRdb, the PCR reads were re-called with MiXCR into one record per CDR3 protein. The sample shows roughly 110,000 distinct CDR3 sequences, around a tenth of them seen only once. The sample was PBMCs, taken before TCRalphabeta/CD19-depleted stem cell transplant. Receptors were obtained from a boy aged 2 to 9 with acute lymphoblastic leukemia, due to receive a stem cell transplant. CDR3s include the opening cysteine and the closing phenylalanine or tryptophan. D genes are given only for firm matches. Size tells how often a clone was seen (once, few, many) or the class of an expanded clone, and some rows leave it out.

>TRBV5-1|many|TRBJ2-7|NA
TGCGCCAGCAGCTTGGGACAACCATCCTACGAGCAGTACTTC
CASSLGQPSYEQYF
>TRBV30|NA|TRBJ2-3|NA
TGTGCCTGGAGTTTGTCAGCCCCAGATACGCAGTATTTT
CAWSLSAPDTQYF
>TRBV20-1|few|TRBJ2-1|NA
TGCAGTGAGAAGGAGGTTGTTAGGTCCTACAATGAGCAGTTCTTC
CSEKEVVRSYNEQFF
>TRBV7-9|NA|TRBJ2-7|NA
TGTGCCAGCAGCCCCCAGACCTACGAGCAGTACTTC
CASSPQTYEQYF
>TRBV11-2|NA|TRBJ2-3|TRBD2
TGTGCCAGCAGCCCCCAGGGACTAGCGGGGTCAGATACGCAGTATTTT
CASSPQGLAGSDTQYF
>TRBV28|NA|TRBJ2-7|TRBD2
TGTGCCAGCAATGCGGGAGGGCGTGAGCAGTACTTC
CASNAGGREQYF
>TRBV5-1|many|TRBJ1-1|NA
TGCGCCAGCAGTTCCGATCCGAAGGAATGGGTAGCTTTCTTT
CASSSDPKEWVAFF
>TRBV20-1|NA|TRBJ2-7|TRBD2
TGCAGTGCTAGAGTCCCTGGACTAGCGGGGGCCTACGAGCAGTACTTC
CSARVPGLAGAYEQYF
>TRBV18|NA|TRBJ2-3|TRBD1
TGTGCCAGCTCACCTACTCAGGGGGCAGATACGCAGTATTTT
CASSPTQGADTQYF
>TRBV28|few|TRBJ2-5|TRBD1
TGTGCCAGCAGTTTTGACAGGGAGAAAAAAGAGACCCAGTACTTC
CASSFDREKKETQYF
>TRBV7-2|many|TRBJ2-7|TRBD1
TGTGCCAGCAGCACCGACCTCGCAGGGGGCAACGAGCAGTACTTC
CASSTDLAGGNEQYF
>TRBV20-1|many|TRBJ1-2|NA
TGCAGTGCTTCGGGACAAGGAAACTTCTACACCTTC
CSASGQGNFYTF
>TRBV20-1|many|TRBJ2-7|TRBD1
TGCAGTGCTAGAGATTCCGGGGACAGTTACGAGCAGTACTTC
CSARDSGDSYEQYF
>TRBV28|few|TRBJ1-2|TRBD1
TGTGCCAGCAGTATAATCCAGCCGGGACAGGGTTTAGCTAACTATGGCTACACCTTC
CASSIIQPGQGLANYGYTF
>TRBV18|few|TRBJ2-1|TRBD2
TGTGCCAGCTCAATAGTAAGCGGGAGGGCGGATTGGAATGAGCAGTTCTTC
CASSIVSGRADWNEQFF
>TRBV5-6|NA|TRBJ2-2|TRBD2
TGTGCCAGCAGACTAGCGGGGAACACCGGGGAGCTGTTTTTT
CASRLAGNTGELFF
>TRBV2|NA|TRBJ2-3|TRBD1
TGTGCCGGCACAGAGACAGGGGCCCCCACAGATACGCAGTATTTT
CAGTETGAPTDTQYF
>TRBV7-9|many|TRBJ2-1|TRBD2
TGTGCCAGCAGCTTCCGTAGCGGGAGTTACAATGAGCAGTTCTTC
CASSFRSGSYNEQFF
>TRBV2|many|TRBJ2-1|TRBD2
TGTGCCAGCAGCTACTCGGGACTAGCGGGAATCTACAATGAGCAGTTCTTC
CASSYSGLAGIYNEQFF
>TRBV20-1|few|TRBJ2-7|NA
TGCAGCTACCTCGGGCCCCCCTACGAGCAGTACTTC
CSYLGPPYEQYF
>TRBV7-9|few|TRBJ1-1|TRBD1
TGTGCCAGCAGTCTCAGACAGGGCGCTGAAGCTTTCTTT
CASSLRQGAEAFF
>TRBV5-1|NA|TRBJ2-2|NA
TGCGCCAGCAGCAAAGGACCCACCGGGGAGCTGTTTTTT
CASSKGPTGELFF
>TRBV7-2|NA|TRBJ1-1|NA
TGTGCCAGCTACCTGGTCCCCCAGAGTGCTGAAGCTTTCTTT
CASYLVPQSAEAFF
>TRBV27|many|TRBJ2-3|NA
TGTGCCAGCAGTTCGATTGGTACGCAGTATTTT
CASSSIGTQYF
>TRBV20-1|many|TRBJ2-3|NA
TGCAGTGCTTGGGGGGACAGCACAGATACGCAGTATTTT
CSAWGDSTDTQYF
>TRBV27|NA|TRBJ2-3|NA
TGTGCCAGCAGTGGGTATAGCACAGATACGCAGTATTTT
CASSGYSTDTQYF
>TRBV20-1|few|TRBJ2-7|NA
TGCGGCGTGTACAACCCCGGGGAGTCCTACGAGCAGTACTTC
CGVYNPGESYEQYF
>TRBV29-1|NA|TRBJ2-3|TRBD2
TGCAGCGTTGAATTGGGGACTAGCGGGAGGATCGGTGATACGCAGTATTTT
CSVELGTSGRIGDTQYF
>TRBV5-1|few|TRBJ1-2|TRBD1
TGCGCCAGCAGCTTAGCCCATTTGACAGGGCACGGGCGTAACTATGGCTACACCTTC
CASSLAHLTGHGRNYGYTF
>TRBV7-9|many|TRBJ2-7|NA
TGTGCCAGCAGCTTAGCACCGGGACATAGCTCCTACGAGCAGTACTTC
CASSLAPGHSSYEQYF
>TRBV12-3/TRBV12-4|many|TRBJ2-3|NA
TGTGCCAGCAGTCACCCAAATCAGGATACGCAGTATTTT
CASSHPNQDTQYF
>TRBV18|few|TRBJ2-7|NA
TGTGCCAGCTCCTCCAGCGGACCCTACGAGCAGTACTTC
CASSSSGPYEQYF
>TRBV20-1|many|TRBJ2-3|NA
TGCAGTGCGGTCAGGAGCACAGATACGCAGTATTTT
CSAVRSTDTQYF
>TRBV20-1|few|TRBJ2-5|NA
TGCAGTGCCACCCCCGGAGGGGCAGGGGACGAGACCCAGTACTTC
CSATPGGAGDETQYF
>TRBV28|NA|TRBJ2-1|NA
TGTGCCAGCCTGAGAGGTCGGGTGAATGAGCAGTTCTTC
CASLRGRVNEQFF
>TRBV2|once|TRBJ2-3|TRBD2
TGTGCCAGAGCACTACTAGCGGATACGCAGTATTTT
CARALLADTQYF
>TRBV28|NA|TRBJ2-5|NA
TGTGCCAGCAAGGCGGAGGAGACCCAGTACTTC
CASKAEETQYF
>TRBV28|NA|TRBJ2-1|TRBD2
TGTGCCAGCAGTTTGAGCGGGGCCGATAACTACAATGAGCAGTTCTTC
CASSLSGADNYNEQFF
>TRBV20-1|NA|TRBJ2-5|TRBD2
TGCAGTGCTAGAAAGGGACTAGCGGGACGGGAGACCCAGTACTTC
CSARKGLAGRETQYF
>TRBV20-1|few|TRBJ2-1|TRBD2
TGCAGTGCTAGAGGCTCGGGAGGGCCCTACAATGAGCAGTTCTTC
CSARGSGGPYNEQFF
>TRBV10-3|NA|TRBJ2-2|TRBD1
TGTGCCATCAGTGGGGAACAGGGGGGCACCGGGGAGCTGTTTTTT
CAISGEQGGTGELFF
>TRBV5-1|many|TRBJ2-3|NA
TGCGCCAGCAGCTTGATTAGGATAACTAGCACAGATACGCAGTATTTT
CASSLIRITSTDTQYF
>TRBV5-1|many|TRBJ2-1|TRBD2
TGCGCCAGCTTCCTGCGGGAGCATGAGCAGTTCTTC
CASFLREHEQFF
>TRBV6-6|NA|TRBJ1-1|NA
TGTGCCAGCAGTTACGCGGAGGGGGAAGCTTTCTTT
CASSYAEGEAFF
>TRBV5-5|many|TRBJ2-1|TRBD2
TGTGCCAGCAGCCCAAGACTAGCGGCCTACAATGAGCAGTTCTTC
CASSPRLAAYNEQFF
>TRBV5-1|few|TRBJ2-7|NA
TGCGCCAGCAGCCTCGAACTGGGAGCTTACTACGAGCAGTACTTC
CASSLELGAYYEQYF
>TRBV7-8|many|TRBJ2-3|TRBD2
TGTGCCAGCAGCCGTTCAACTAGCGGGGGCACAGATACGCAGTATTTT
CASSRSTSGGTDTQYF
>TRBV20-1|many|TRBJ2-4|NA
TGCAGTGCCCGATGGGGGCTAGCAAACATTCAGTACTTC
CSARWGLANIQYF
>TRBV3-1|NA|TRBJ2-3|NA
TGTGCCTGCAGCCAAGATGTCGGGACTCTCATATCGCAGTATTTT
CACSQDVGTLISQYF
>TRBV11-2|few|TRBJ1-5|TRBD1
TGTGCCAGCAGCTTGGGACAGGGGGCCTATCAGCCCCAGCATTTT
CASSLGQGAYQPQHF
>TRBV13|many|TRBJ2-3|TRBD2
TGTGCCAGCAGCTTCGCCAGCGGGAAGTATAGAGATACGCAGTATTTT
CASSFASGKYRDTQYF
>TRBV6-5|many|TRBJ2-7|TRBD2
TGTGCCAGCAGGACTAGCGGTAGCTCCTACGAGCAGTACTTC
CASRTSGSSYEQYF
>TRBV11-1|NA|TRBJ2-3|NA
TGTGCCAGCAGCCAGGGATGGGTCGCGGCAGATACGCAGTATTTT
CASSQGWVAADTQYF
>TRBV20-1|NA|TRBJ1-5|NA
TGCAGTGCTACCCTCCCGGTGGGGGGACAGCCCCAGCATTTT
CSATLPVGGQPQHF
>TRBV7-8|NA|TRBJ2-2|TRBD2
TGTGCCAGCAGCCCCGAGACTAGCGGGAGATGGAACACCGGGGAGCTGTTTTTT
CASSPETSGRWNTGELFF